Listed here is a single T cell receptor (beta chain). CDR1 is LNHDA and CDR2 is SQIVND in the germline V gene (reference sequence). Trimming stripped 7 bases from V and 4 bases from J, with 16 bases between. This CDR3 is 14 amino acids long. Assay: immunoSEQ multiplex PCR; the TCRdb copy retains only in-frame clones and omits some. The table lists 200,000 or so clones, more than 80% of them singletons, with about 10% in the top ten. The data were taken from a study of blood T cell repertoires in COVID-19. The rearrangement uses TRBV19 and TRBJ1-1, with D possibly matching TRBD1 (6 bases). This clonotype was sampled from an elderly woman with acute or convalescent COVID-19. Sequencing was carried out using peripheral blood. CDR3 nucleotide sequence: TGTGCCAGTAATACCGCAGGGGCGGGCACTGAAGCTTTCTTT. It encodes CASNTAGAGTEAFF.